This T cell receptor (beta chain) was profiled in a study of beta chain features in type 1 diabetes. Blood was collected once per donor into heparin, averaging approximately 0.11 L. Naive, central memory, regulatory and stem cell-like memory cells within the CD4+ compartment were sorted using CD45RO/CCR7/CD25/CD127/CD95/CD27. The study's findings and limits: Shortening of TCRB CDR3s, moderate but significant, appeared in all four CD4+ subsets of Type 1 diabetes patients. Sampled from patients, naive, central memory and Treg TCRB repertoires appeared more similar than those sampled from healthy donors.

Comments on this clone: Its antigen is undetermined.

Deletions cut 5 bases from V and 4 bases from J, with 17 bases between. CDR3 length equals 15 residues. Germline CDR1 and CDR2: LNHDA and SQIVND (reference sequence). Expressed TCRB transcripts were sequenced because the isolated RNA had all been reverse transcribed beforehand. Repertoires were generated with immunoSEQ multiplex PCR, while TCRdb's copy carries only in-frame clones and drops some. The sample contains more than 250,000 clones, less than 30% of which appear only once. The source material was naive CD4+ T cells from blood. The receptor was derived from a woman aged 25 to 45 with type 1 diabetes. The chain uses TRBV19 and TRBJ2-5; the D gene is possibly TRBD1 (6 bases). CDR3 bases: TGTGCCAGTAGTGGGGGCCAGCACTGGGGAGAGACCCAGTACTTC. It codes for CASSGGQHWGETQYF.